The clone carrying this T cell receptor beta chain was picked up a small number of times. The data derive from a study of T cells after yellow fever vaccination. Germline V gene lookup returns CDR1 SGHAT and CDR2 FQDESV (reference sequence). The CDR3 runs to 19 residues. J was trimmed by 2 bases and V by 5 bases; bases with no gene match: 18. TCRdb processed the 5' RACE reads anew with MiXCR; each CDR3 protein has one entry. The sample comprises hundreds of thousands of distinct CDR3 sequences, roughly a sixth of which are singletons, and around 16% rests with the top ten. The chain employs TRBV11-1 and TRBJ2-3, with 8 bases lining up with TRBD1. This clonotype originated in a man aged 18-30 years who received the YFV17D yellow fever vaccine. The source was PBMCs, collected more than 4 days after the first yellow fever vaccination. CDR3 nucleotide sequence: TGTGCCAGCAGCCTCCGGGACAGGAAAACCTTTACCCTCACAGATACGCAGTATTTT. This encodes CASSLRDRKTFTLTDTQYF.